Shown below are 2 T cell receptor beta chains from a single sample sequenced in a study of identical twins. Via MiXCR, TCRdb re-called the 5' RACE reads, giving one row per CDR3 protein. The sample comprises around 490,000 distinct CDR3 sequences, roughly an eighth of which are singletons, and about 1% rests with the top ten. This same sample was also part of a study on yellow fever vaccine responses in identical twins.

The source material was CD4+ T cells sorted from blood. All receptors derive from a woman aged 18-29 years in good health.

This clonotype turned up a few times. This sequence joins TRBV29-1 and TRBJ2-3; the match to TRBD1 covers 7 bases. The CDR3 consists of 16 residues. The junction had 13 bases not matched to a gene; V was cut back by 5 bases and J by 2 bases. Germline values: CDR1 SQVTM, CDR2 ANQGSEA. CDR3 nucleotide sequence: TGCAGCGTTACATCTCGCAGGGGGATCTCCACAGATACGCAGTATTTT. It translates to CSVTSRRGISTDTQYF.

In this sample, this clonotype turned up a few times. The chain joins TRBV6-5 to TRBJ2-7; D uncertain. This CDR3 comprises 14 residues. V lost 2 bases and J 2 bases, leaving 10 bases between the germline ends. Germline CDR1 MNHEY, CDR2 SVGAGI. The CDR3 DNA follows: TGTGCCAGCAGTTACCGGATAGACACCTACGAGCAGTACTTC. Translating gives CASSYRIDTYEQYF.